This T cell receptor (beta chain) was documented in a study of cytomegalovirus exposure and HLA in healthy donors. In regard to this clone: Its antigen is currently unknown.

13 Jbeta primers and 60 Vbeta primers were used for the PCR. TCRdb's table, derived via immunoSEQ multiplex PCR, lists solely in-frame clones and lacks some. The specimen's table records around 60,000 clones. This CDR3 region has 12 residues. The trim removed 4 bases at V and 10 bases at J, leaving 4 bases unmatched. The germline V gene has CDR1 PRHDT and CDR2 FYEKMQ (reference sequence). Study-wide findings and caveats: In most subjects, TCR beta sequences reportedly gave accurate predictions of HLA-A and HLA-B alleles. Later analysis identified several of the most significant clusters that appeared linked to common viral pathogens. V- and J-gene trimming in TCR beta was tied to a missense DCLRE1C variant by an analysis performed later. Follow-up analysis found HLA locus-dependent TCR association rates, highest for DRB1 and lowest for HLA-C.

Source material: PBMCs. This receptor was identified in a man aged 25-45 years in good health and CMV-seropositive. The V and J genes are TRBV13 and TRBJ2-1, with 7 bases identical to TRBD1. CDR3 sequence reads: CASSSTGREQFF. The DNA for the CDR3 is TGTGCCAGCAGCTCGACAGGGCGGGAGCAGTTCTTC.